Shown below are 15 T cell receptor beta chains from a single sample sequenced in a study of neurological immune-mediated disorders. TCRdb passed the 5' RACE reads through MiXCR, listing each CDR3 protein once. Seen here are under 50,000 distinct CDR3 sequences, about 9.9% observed once, and the top ten hold 3% to 4%. Input material: CD4+ T cells from blood. Every receptor here comes from a woman aged 25 to 45 with HTLV-1-associated myelopathy (HAM/TSP).

The table lists this clonotype with many counts. V is TRBV12-3 or TRBV12-4 and J is TRBJ1-1; maybe TRBD1 (5 bases). V lost 7 bases to trimming and J lost 0 bases, with 15 bases between them. CDR3 length: 15 residues. The CDR3 nucleotides read TGTGCCAGCAAGGAAGAGGGGTTAATGAACACTGAAGCTTTCTTT. This translates into CASKEEGLMNTEAFF.

This clonotype was seen ten or more times. This chain uses TRBV4-2 with TRBJ2-2, with D perhaps given as TRBD1 or TRBD2 (5 bases each). The CDR3 covers 12 residues. V lost 8 bases and J 1 base, leaving 5 bases between the germline ends. Germline loops: CDR1 LGHNA, CDR2 YNFKEQ. DNA for the CDR3: TGTGCCAGCGGGGGGAACACCGGGGAGCTGTTTTTT. Translated: CASGGNTGELFF.

The table lists this clonotype with many counts. The chain combines TRBV20-1 with TRBJ2-3, with 8 bases fitting TRBD2. CDR1 DFQATT and CDR2 SNEGSKA come from the germline V gene (reference sequence). The CDR3 consists of 13 residues. J was trimmed by 11 bases and V by 0 bases; bases with no gene match: 7. In DNA form, the CDR3 reads TGCAGTGCTAGAGATGTTCCAGCGGGGGAGCAGTATTTT. Its translation is CSARDVPAGEQYF.

This clonotype was counted ten times or more. The chain uses TRBV20-1 and TRBJ2-1; 8 nucleotides agree with TRBD2. Per germline, CDR1 DFQATT and CDR2 SNEGSKA (reference sequence). CDR3 length equals 18 residues. V lost 4 bases, J lost 4 bases, and 18 bases stayed unmatched. CDR3 sequence (DNA): TGCAGTGCTACACCCCTAGCGGGTACCCAACGGGGGTACAATGAGCAGTTCTTC. This gives the protein CSATPLAGTQRGYNEQFF.

This clonotype was picked up many times. J is TRBJ1-4 and V is TRBV5-1; 11 bases match TRBD1. Unmatched junction bases numbered 5, after V lost 4 bases and J lost 3 bases. CDR3 length equals 16 residues. Germline CDR1 SGHRS, CDR2 YFSETQ. The CDR3 loop reads CASSRTGGLSNEKLFF. DNA of the CDR3: TGCGCCAGCAGCAGGACAGGGGGCCTATCTAATGAAAAACTGTTTTTT.

This clonotype was counted many times. The chain links TRBV20-1 to TRBJ2-3; 8 bases are a match to TRBD2. The CDR3 extends over 14 amino acids. Germline CDR1 is DFQATT and CDR2 is SNEGSKA (reference sequence). Losses at the gene ends were 6 bases for V and 3 bases for J; bases not matched to a gene: 8. CDR3 protein: CSARTSRGTDTQYF. CDR3 in DNA: TGCAGTGCCAGGACTAGCAGGGGTACAGATACGCAGTATTTT.

This clonotype was counted ten times or more. DNA for the CDR3: TGTGCCAGCGGACGGCAGGGTCTTGACACTGAAGCTTTCTTT. This sequence encodes CASGRQGLDTEAFF. This chain links TRBV28 with TRBJ1-1; perhaps TRBD1 as D (5 bases). V was shortened by 8 bases and J by 3 bases, with 16 bases between the two germline ends. Germline-derived CDR1 and CDR2 are MDHEN and SYDVKM. This CDR3 contains 14 residues.

With regard to this clonotype: The junction shows a germline mismatch at one end, possibly a read error. The chain recombines TRBV7-9 with TRBJ2-7, with TRBD1 identical over 9 bases. CDR3 length: 14 residues. Per the germline V gene, CDR1 is SEHNR and CDR2 is FQNEAQ (reference sequence). The CDR3 region has the DNA TGTGTCAGCAGCTCCGGGGACAGGGTACACGAGCAGTACTTC. Translation gives CVSSSGDRVHEQYF.

This chain links TRBV3-1 with TRBJ1-2, with 10 nucleotides matching TRBD1. The CDR3 loop spans 14 amino acids. The ends lost 4 bases at V and 8 bases at J; junction bases unmatched: 7. CDR1 LGHDT and CDR2 YNNKEL come from the germline V gene (reference sequence). The CDR3 DNA follows: TGTGCCAGCAGCCTACCCGGGACAGGGGTCGGCTACACCTTC. This codes for CASSLPGTGVGYTF.

This clonotype was seen at least ten times. This sequence joins TRBV20-1 and TRBJ2-1; weak D call: TRBD2 (7 bases). The germline V and J ends were trimmed by 3 bases and 7 bases, with 16 bases remaining between them. The CDR3 has 14 residues. Germline CDR1 and CDR2: DFQATT and SNEGSKA (reference sequence). The CDR3 loop is CSASGGQGNNEQFF. The CDR3 DNA follows: TGCAGTGCTAGCGGGGGGCAGGGAAATAATGAGCAGTTCTTC.

The chain employs TRBV18 and TRBJ2-3, with a tentative D call TRBD2 (6 bases). This CDR3 has 14 residues. The germline V gene encodes CDR1 KGHSH and CDR2 LQKENI. Trimming removed 6 bases at V and 5 bases at J, with 15 bases between. CDR3 protein: CASSAGLAGDTQYF. The CDR3 region has the DNA TGTGCCAGCTCTGCGGGGCTAGCTGGAGATACGCAGTATTTT.

This clonotype was seen a few times. J is TRBJ1-1 and V is TRBV12-3 or TRBV12-4, with 7 bases aligning to TRBD1. The CDR3 extends over 15 amino acids. After removal of 8 bases from V and 3 bases from J, the junction contained 12 bases not matched to a gene. This chain's CDR3 is CASAWNPGTDTEAFF. CDR3 nucleotide sequence: TGTGCCAGCGCATGGAATCCCGGGACAGACACTGAAGCTTTCTTT.

This clonotype has at least ten counts. V is TRBV3-1 and J is TRBJ2-1; possible D gene TRBD1, 6 bases. V was shortened by 3 bases and J by 9 bases, with 12 bases between the two germline ends. Looked up from germline, CDR1 is LGHDT and CDR2 is YNNKEL (reference sequence). This CDR3 spans 13 amino acids. The CDR3 coding sequence is TGTGCCAGCAGCCACTTAGGGGGTCGTGAGCAGTTCTTC. Its translation is CASSHLGGREQFF.

This clonotype was seen repeatedly, ten times or more. V usage is TRBV20-1 and J usage is TRBJ1-3; D is unresolved. CDR1 and CDR2 (germline): DFQATT, SNEGSKA (reference sequence). With 6 bases removed from V and 7 bases from J, the gap between germline ends came to 13 bases. The CDR3 runs 12 residues. CDR3 nucleotides: TGCAGTGCAGCCGGGGATACCAACACCATATATTTT. Translated, it gives CSAAGDTNTIYF.

This clonotype has ten or more counts. CDR3 loop: CASSQDRQGPRGYTF. The DNA of the CDR3 is TGTGCCAGCAGCCAAGATAGGCAGGGGCCTAGAGGCTACACCTTC. V gene TRBV3-1 combines with J gene TRBJ1-2, with D perhaps TRBD1 (6 bases). Trimming cost V 0 bases and J 8 bases, with 16 bases left between them. CDR3 length equals 15 residues. Germline CDR1 is LGHDT and CDR2 is YNNKEL (reference sequence).